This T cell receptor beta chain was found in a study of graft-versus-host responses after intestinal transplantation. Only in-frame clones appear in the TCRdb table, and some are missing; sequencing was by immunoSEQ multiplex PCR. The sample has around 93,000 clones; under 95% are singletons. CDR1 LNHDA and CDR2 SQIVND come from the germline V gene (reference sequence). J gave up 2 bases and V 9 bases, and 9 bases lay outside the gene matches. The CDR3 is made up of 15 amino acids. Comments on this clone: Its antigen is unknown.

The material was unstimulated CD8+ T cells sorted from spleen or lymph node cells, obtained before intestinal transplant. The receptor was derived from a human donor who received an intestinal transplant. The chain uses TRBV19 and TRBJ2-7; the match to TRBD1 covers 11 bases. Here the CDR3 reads CASKQGQGETYEQYF. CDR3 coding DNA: TGTGCCAGCAAACAGGGACAGGGGGAGACCTACGAGCAGTACTTC. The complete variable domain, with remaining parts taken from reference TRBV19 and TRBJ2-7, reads DGGITQSPKYLFRKEGQNVTLSCEQNLNHDAMYWYRQDPGQGLRLIYYSQIVNDFQKGDIAEGYSVSREKKESFPLTVTSAQKNPTAFYLCASKQGQGETYEQYFGPGTRLTVT.